The 3 T cell receptor beta chains presented below share a single source sample, sequenced in a study of T cells in Graves' hyperthyroidism and ophthalmopathy. Amplified TCR beta CDR3 regions derived from RNA transcripts. HTBI primers were the set used in a first-round RT-PCR of the TCR CDR3. MiXCR, applied by TCRdb to the multiplex PCR reads, yields one record per CDR3 protein. This table holds roughly 580,000 distinct CDR3 sequences, approximately 15% found once. Specimen: blood. These receptors were collected from a woman in her thirties with Graves' hyperthyroidism that later progressed to Graves' ophthalmopathy.

This clonotype was seen only a few times. The chain combines TRBV20-1 with TRBJ2-1; no clear D. Looked up from germline, CDR1 is DFQATT and CDR2 is SNEGSKA (reference sequence). The CDR3 consists of 14 residues. Trimming shortened V by 4 bases and J by 5 bases, and 15 bases separated the two germline ends. The DNA of the CDR3 is TGCAGTGCTACCCCAGCGACCCTAAACAATGAGCAGTTCTTC. As protein: CSATPATLNNEQFF.

At least ten counts were recorded for this clonotype. The rearrangement joins TRBV6-5 to TRBJ2-7, with a possible D match to TRBD2 (6 bases). V was shortened by 0 bases and J by 2 bases, with 11 bases between the two germline ends. Per the germline V gene, CDR1 is MNHEY and CDR2 is SVGAGI. CDR3 length equals 15 residues. The CDR3 loop is CASSYSASAPYEQYF. The CDR3 nucleotides read TGTGCCAGCAGTTACTCGGCTAGCGCACCCTACGAGCAGTACTTC.

V usage is TRBV15 and J usage is TRBJ1-1, with D possibly being TRBD1 (5 bases). With 5 bases removed from V and 3 bases from J, the gap between germline ends came to 16 bases. The length of the CDR3 is 15 residues. Germline assignment: CDR1 LNHNV and CDR2 YYDKDF (reference sequence). The CDR3 is CATSLGQGRDTEAFF. DNA of the CDR3: TGTGCCACCAGCCTGGGGCAGGGCAGGGACACTGAAGCTTTCTTT.